These T cell receptor beta chains were read from a single sample in a study of cytomegalovirus exposure and HLA in healthy donors. Here immunoSEQ multiplex PCR was the method, and the copy in TCRdb shows in-frame clones only, minus some. The data contain some 98,000 clones, approximately 77% of them seen just once; the ten biggest clones take up around 7.2%. Sequencing input: PBMCs. These TCRs come from a female donor in good health and CMV-seronegative. Each CDR3 is given with its conserved first and last residue. D genes are given only for firm matches. A row's size may be missing; if present it is once, few, many or a size class.

CDR3nt,CDR3aa,d_gene,abundance,v_gene,j_gene
TGTGCCAGCGGAAGGGCTGCTAGCGGTTCCTACGAGCAGTACTTC,CASGRAASGSYEQYF,TRBD2,once,TRBV28,TRBJ2-7
TGTGCCAGCAGCGTCGGGACAGGGAACAATCAGCCCCAGCATTTT,CASSVGTGNNQPQHF,TRBD1,NA,TRBV7-6,TRBJ1-5
TGTGCCAGCACCATACAGGGGGCGCTTGAGACCCAGTACTTC,CASTIQGALETQYF,TRBD1,NA,TRBV28,TRBJ2-5
TGTGCCAGCAGAGCACAGGGCGAACCTCAAGAGACCCAGTACTTC,CASRAQGEPQETQYF,NA,NA,TRBV7-2,TRBJ2-5
TGTGCCAGCAGTTTACCCGGGACAGGGTGGCCAGATACGCAGTATTTT,CASSLPGTGWPDTQYF,TRBD1,NA,TRBV28,TRBJ2-3
TGTGCCAGCAGCTTGGGCGGGGCAGTGGTTGAAAAACTGTTTTTT,CASSLGGAVVEKLFF,NA,NA,TRBV5-5,TRBJ1-4
TGTGCCAGCACCCCGGAAGGGGGGGGATTAGGAAACACCATATATTTT,CASTPEGGGLGNTIYF,NA,NA,TRBV9,TRBJ1-3
TGTGCCGGAGAGTACAGGGAAGCAGATACGCAGTATTTT,CAGEYREADTQYF,NA,NA,TRBV6-1,TRBJ2-3
TGTGCCAGCAGTTTACCCGGGACTCTCTATGGCTACACCTTC,CASSLPGTLYGYTF,NA,once,TRBV28,TRBJ1-2
TGCAGCGTTGGAGGGTTGGGGGCTTCTCTCTCTCTCTCTGGGGCCAACGTCCTGACTTTC,CSVGGLGASLSLSGANVLTF,NA,NA,TRBV29-1,TRBJ2-6
TGTGCCAGCAGTTTTGGTCGAGAGGATACGCAGTATTTT,CASSFGREDTQYF,NA,NA,TRBV28,TRBJ2-3